This T cell receptor (beta chain) was sequenced in a study of preoperative IRX-2 immunotherapy in early breast cancer. TCRdb keeps only in-frame clones here, not all; method: immunoSEQ multiplex PCR. The repertoire holds some 19,000 clones, around four fifths seen once, with 1.2% in the top ten. Germline lookup yields CDR1 LNHDA and CDR2 SQIVND (reference sequence). Trimming cost V 3 bases and J 5 bases, with 10 bases left between them. The CDR3 contains 13 residues. Treatment defined: preoperative locoregional IRX-2 cytokine immunotherapy. Samples came from a phase Ib trial of preoperative locoregional IRX-2 cytokine immunotherapy.

The sample was lymph node tissue, taken after IRX-2 immunotherapy. This chain joins TRBV19 and TRBJ2-5; D gene unclear. The receptor comes from a human donor with breast cancer. DNA for the CDR3: TGTGCCAGTAGTATCCAGCGAGAGGAGACCCAGTACTTC. Translating it yields CASSIQREETQYF.